This entry is about one TCR beta chain. These data originate in a study of blood T cell repertoires in COVID-19. Study at large: Sites in the United States, Italy and Spain provided acute and convalescent COVID-19 samples.

The ends were cut back, 0 bases at V and 1 base at J, with 6 bases in the middle. Germline V gene data show CDR1 as MNHEY and CDR2 as SMNVEV (reference sequence). The CDR3 totals 15 residues. This study enrolled people aged roughly 18 to 90 from around 26 US geographic areas. Only in-frame clones appear in the TCRdb table, and some are missing; sequencing was by immunoSEQ multiplex PCR. The sample shows fewer than 350,000 clones, roughly 89% of them seen only once. The specimen was PBMCs or T cells enriched from blood (not recorded which). This sequence was found in a young woman with acute COVID-19. The chain has TRBV27 and TRBJ2-2; no clear D. CDR3 coding DNA: TGTGCCAGCAGTTTATCCCTCTTGAACACCGGGGAGCTGTTTTTT. Translated, it gives CASSLSLLNTGELFF.